One sample yielded the 11 T cell receptor beta chains listed below, sequenced in a study of T cell responses to AZD1222 COVID-19 vaccine. The method was immunoSEQ multiplex PCR; TCRdb's version includes in-frame clones alone and lacks a portion of them. The sample includes 180,000 or so clones, 80% to 95% of them seen just once. Sequences were derived from peripheral blood, sampled 28 days after the second AZD1222 dose. The receptors were sampled from an adult who received the AZD1222 COVID-19 vaccine.

This chain connects TRBV20-1 to TRBJ1-3; D ambiguous. The ends were cut back, 3 bases at V and 0 bases at J, with 6 bases in the middle. Germline CDR1 and CDR2: DFQATT and SNEGSKA (reference sequence). The CDR3 is 13 amino acids. Here the CDR3 DNA reads TGCAGTGCTAGTGGCCCCTCTGGAAACACCATATATTTT. This sequence encodes CSASGPSGNTIYF.

This clone appeared once. The rearrangement links TRBV27 to TRBJ2-1; unclear D gene. V lost 3 bases and J lost 8, with 11 bases in between. This CDR3 spans 13 amino acids. The V gene's germline CDR1 is MNHEY and CDR2 SMNVEV (reference sequence). The CDR3 DNA reads TGTGCCAGCAGTTTGTCATTCTTCCATGAGCAGTTCTTC. It encodes CASSLSFFHEQFF.

The chain employs TRBV19 and TRBJ2-7; D possibly corresponds to TRBD1 (6 bases). Germline loops: CDR1 LNHDA, CDR2 SQIVND (reference sequence). The CDR3 runs 15 residues. V shed 4 bases and J shed 0 bases, with 13 bases lying between them. In nucleotides, the CDR3 is TGTGCCAGTAGTACCAGCTGGACAGTCTCCTACGAGCAGTACTTC. It is translated as CASSTSWTVSYEQYF.

The rearrangement links TRBV7-6 to TRBJ2-3; D is uncertain. V shed 4 bases and J shed 2 bases, with 10 bases lying between them. Looked up from germline, CDR1 is SGHVS and CDR2 is FNYEAQ. The CDR3 covers 14 residues. The CDR3 region is CASSSPIYTDTQYF. The CDR3 nucleotides are TGTGCCAGCAGCTCTCCGATATACACAGATACGCAGTATTTT.

This chain uses TRBV4-3 with TRBJ1-2; D might be TRBD1 (6 bases). Germline V gives CDR1 LGHNA, CDR2 YSLEER. The CDR3 loop spans 14 amino acids. V was clipped by 1 base and J by 4 bases, with 10 bases between them. In nucleotides, the CDR3 is TGCGCCAGCAGCCAAGCTCAGGGGCTCTATGGCTACACCTTC. Its protein is CASSQAQGLYGYTF.

The V and J genes are TRBV13 and TRBJ1-1; 7 bases are shared with TRBD1. The trim removed 5 bases at V and 1 base at J, leaving 13 bases unmatched. The germline V gene has CDR1 PRHDT and CDR2 FYEKMQ (reference sequence). The CDR3 is made up of 17 amino acids. CDR3 nucleotide sequence: TGTGCCAGCAGCCTACAGGGGCAAGGGGGATGGAACACTGAAGCTTTCTTT. The encoded protein is CASSLQGQGGWNTEAFF.

V and J are TRBV6-1 and TRBJ1-6; a weak D match, TRBD1 (6 bases). The V end was cut by 3 bases, the J end by 3 bases, with 9 bases between. The CDR3 has 15 residues. CDR1 is MNHNS, CDR2 SASEGT, per germline. The CDR3 is CASSEGGHYNSPLHF. Here the CDR3 DNA reads TGTGCCAGCAGTGAGGGGGGACACTATAATTCACCCCTCCACTTT.

The chain links TRBV10-3 to TRBJ2-3; no clear D gene. CDR3 length: 12 residues. V was clipped by 2 bases and J by 3 bases, with 3 bases between them. Germline V gene sequence: CDR1 ENHRY, CDR2 SYGVKD. CDR3 DNA: TGTGCCATCAGTGAGAGGACAGATACGCAGTATTTT. This gives the protein CAISERTDTQYF.

V usage is TRBV5-1 and J usage is TRBJ1-3, with TRBD1 as a possible D gene (6 bases). V lost 4 bases to trimming and J lost 0 bases, with 11 bases between them. The CDR3 length is 15 residues. Germline V CDR1 and CDR2: SGHRS, YFSETQ. The CDR3 bases are TGCGCCAGCAGCCCAACAGGGTACTCTGGAAACACCATATATTTT. Protein sequence: CASSPTGYSGNTIYF. The full variable domain, in which reference TRBV5-1 and TRBJ1-3 provide the parts outside the CDR3, is KAGVTQTPRYLIKTRGQQVTLSCSPISGHRSVSWYQQTPGQGLQFLFEYFSETQRNKGNFPGRFSGRQFSNSRSEMNVSTLELGDSALYLCASSPTGYSGNTIYFGEGSWLTVV.

V and J are TRBV6-6 and TRBJ1-1, with 10 bases fitting TRBD1. Germline V gene data show CDR1 as MNHNY and CDR2 as SVGAGI (reference sequence). The CDR3 loop spans 13 amino acids. The ends lost 11 bases at V and 2 bases at J; junction bases unmatched: 5. CDR3 DNA sequence: TGTGCCGAGGGACAGGGGTACAACACTGAAGCTTTCTTT. Translating gives CAEGQGYNTEAFF.

V is TRBV5-1 and J is TRBJ2-5, with D maybe TRBD1 (5 bases). The germline CDR1 and CDR2 sequences are SGHRS and YFSETQ. The CDR3 length is 14 residues. The V end lost 4 bases, the J end lost 5 bases, and 15 bases lay between the germline ends. The CDR3 DNA reads TGCGCCAGCAGCCGCCTCCAGGGATCCGAGACCCAGTACTTC. It translates to CASSRLQGSETQYF.